The 15 T cell receptor beta chains below all came from one sample that was sequenced in a study of OX40 agonist ivuxolimab in advanced cancers. The table came from immunoSEQ multiplex PCR; TCRdb's copy has only in-frame clones and leaves some out. The data contain tens of thousands of clones, roughly 84% of them seen just once; the ten biggest clones take up roughly 4.5%. Sequenced here: CD4+ or CD8+ T cells sorted from blood, sampled in a trial of the OX40 agonist ivuxolimab. Source of these receptors: an adult with an advanced solid tumor such as melanoma, head and neck, liver or kidney cancer.

The chain recombines TRBV28 with TRBJ2-2; D call uncertain. V lost 10 bases and J 0 bases, leaving 12 bases between the germline ends. This CDR3 spans 14 amino acids. CDR1 MDHEN and CDR2 SYDVKM come from the germline V gene. The DNA for the CDR3 is TGTGCCACCTACTGGAACTCGAACACCGGGGAGCTGTTTTTT. Its translation: CATYWNSNTGELFF.

The chain couples TRBV28 to TRBJ1-2; no definite D call. The CDR3 is 13 amino acids. Looked up from germline, CDR1 is MDHEN and CDR2 is SYDVKM. Deletions cut 6 bases from V and 4 bases from J, with 12 bases between. CDR3 sequence (DNA): TGTGCCAGCAGCGAATCTAGGAGCTATGGCTACACCTTC. It codes for CASSESRSYGYTF.

Only a few counts were recorded for this clone. The chain joins TRBV5-4 to TRBJ2-7; 9 positions agree with TRBD1. The J segment lost 7 bases and the V segment lost 4 bases, leaving 9 bases of the junction unmatched. Per germline, CDR1 SGHNT and CDR2 YYREEE (reference sequence). This CDR3 has 14 amino acids. CDR3 sequence reads: CASSPRTGEEEQYF. CDR3 DNA: TGTGCCAGCAGCCCTCGGACAGGGGAGGAAGAGCAGTACTTC.

The CDR3 DNA follows: TGTGCCAGCAGCCCCCCCGAGGACAGGTTGGGGGAGGAAAAACTGTTTTTT. As protein: CASSPPEDRLGEEKLFF. The chain links TRBV9 to TRBJ1-4, with 7 bases aligning to TRBD1. The CDR3 contains 17 residues. The germline V gene encodes CDR1 SGDLS and CDR2 YYNGEE. With 4 bases clipped from V and 8 bases from J, the junction kept 17 bases outside the gene matches.

This clone appeared once. The chain couples TRBV6-6 to TRBJ2-2; 7 nucleotides agree with TRBD2. Per germline, CDR1 MNHNY and CDR2 SVGAGI (reference sequence). The V segment lost 0 bases and the J segment 3 bases; nucleotides outside the gene matches: 4. The CDR3 has 16 amino acids. CDR3 DNA: TGTGCCAGCAGTTACTCGACTAGCCGCTACACCGGGGAGCTGTTTTTT. Translated, it gives CASSYSTSRYTGELFF.

CDR3 residues: CASSPGTSYEQYF. DNA of the CDR3: TGTGCCAGCAGTCCCGGGACTAGCTACGAGCAGTACTTC. V gene TRBV9 combines with J gene TRBJ2-7; TRBD2 matches 8 bases. CDR3 length: 13 residues. J gave up 3 bases and V 5 bases, and 4 bases lay outside the gene matches. The germline CDR1 and CDR2 sequences are SGDLS and YYNGEE. Full variable domain (outside the CDR3, taken from reference TRBV9 and TRBJ2-7): DSGVTQTPKHLITATGQRVTLRCSPRSGDLSVYWYQQSLDQGLQFLIQYYNGEERAKGNILERFSAQQFPDLHSELNLSSLELGDSALYFCASSPGTSYEQYFGPGTRLTVT.

In DNA, the CDR3 is TGTGCCAGCAGCTTACGCGACTCACCCTACGAGCAGTACTTC. It translates to CASSLRDSPYEQYF. The J gene is TRBJ2-7, the V gene TRBV7-8; D ambiguous. The CDR3 is 14 residues long. Trimming took off 2 bases at V and 2 bases at J, with 10 bases between the two ends. Germline V CDR1 and CDR2: SGHVS, FQNEAQ.

The chain employs TRBV14 and TRBJ1-3; D call uncertain. V was pared by 0 bases and J by 0 bases, with 6 bases between. Looked up from germline, CDR1 is SGHDN and CDR2 is FVKESK. The CDR3 extends over 15 amino acids. The CDR3, as DNA: TGTGCCAGCAGCCAAGATGAGAGCTCTGGAAACACCATATATTTT. It specifies CASSQDESSGNTIYF.

This rearrangement joins TRBV6-1 to TRBJ2-2; 7 nucleotides agree with TRBD1. The trim removed 1 base at V and 2 bases at J, leaving 10 bases unmatched. The CDR3 is 18 residues long. Germline V lookup: CDR1 MNHNS, CDR2 SASEGT. The DNA of the CDR3 is TGTGCCAGCAGTGAAGTGGGTAAATGGGACAGTAACACCGGGGAGCTGTTTTTT. This sequence encodes CASSEVGKWDSNTGELFF.

The chain carries TRBV4-3 and TRBJ2-1; D is ambiguous. The CDR3 is 16 residues long. V was cut by 0 bases and J by 0 bases, with 9 bases left in between. Germline assignment: CDR1 LGHNA and CDR2 YSLEER. Here the CDR3 DNA reads TGCGCCAGCAGCCAAGATCTCGGTAACTCCTACAATGAGCAGTTCTTC. It is translated as CASSQDLGNSYNEQFF.

The chain carries TRBV19 and TRBJ2-1; D is ambiguous. Germline loops: CDR1 LNHDA, CDR2 SQIVND (reference sequence). Trimming stripped 5 bases from V and 0 bases from J, with 11 bases between. The CDR3 loop spans 15 amino acids. Here the CDR3 reads CASSPDVSSYNEQFF. In nucleotides, the CDR3 is TGTGCCAGTAGTCCCGACGTCAGCTCCTACAATGAGCAGTTCTTC. The full variable domain, its missing parts supplied by reference TRBV19 and TRBJ2-1, is DGGITQSPKYLFRKEGQNVTLSCEQNLNHDAMYWYRQDPGQGLRLIYYSQIVNDFQKGDIAEGYSVSREKKESFPLTVTSAQKNPTAFYLCASSPDVSSYNEQFFGPGTRLTVL.

The genes are TRBV7-8 and TRBJ2-7; 14 nucleotides match TRBD2. J lost 2 bases, V lost 3 bases, and 3 bases had no gene match. Germline loops: CDR1 SGHVS, CDR2 FQNEAQ. The CDR3 contains 16 residues. The CDR3: CASSFGLAGGTYEQYF. CDR3 coding DNA: TGTGCCAGCAGCTTTGGACTAGCGGGAGGTACCTACGAGCAGTACTTC.

This chain connects TRBV9 to TRBJ1-2, with D unclear. Germline V CDR1 and CDR2: SGDLS, YYNGEE. V shed 3 bases and J shed 4 bases, with 13 bases lying between them. The CDR3 length is 14 residues. The CDR3 reads CASSGRVSLYGYTF. CDR3 nucleotides: TGTGCCAGCAGCGGACGGGTTTCCCTCTATGGCTACACCTTC. Together with reference TRBV9 and TRBJ1-2, the CDR3 gives the full variable domain: DSGVTQTPKHLITATGQRVTLRCSPRSGDLSVYWYQQSLDQGLQFLIQYYNGEERAKGNILERFSAQQFPDLHSELNLSSLELGDSALYFCASSGRVSLYGYTFGSGTRLTVV.

The V gene is TRBV2, the J gene TRBJ2-1; 7 bases fit TRBD2. With V trimmed by 6 bases and J by 9 bases, 14 bases remained unmatched. The V gene's germline CDR1 is SNHLY and CDR2 FYNNEI. The CDR3 loop spans 15 amino acids. CDR3 bases: TGTGCCAGCAGGGCGAGCGGGACCCTAAACAGTGAGCAGTTCTTC. Translation: CASRASGTLNSEQFF. Full variable domain (outside the CDR3, taken from reference TRBV2 and TRBJ2-1): EPEVTQTPSHQVTQMGQEVILRCVPISNHLYFYWYRQILGQKVEFLVSFYNNEISEKSEIFDDQFSVERPDGSNFTLKIRSTKLEDSAMYFCASRASGTLNSEQFFGPGTRLTVL.

CDR3 region: CASSLGGEEETQYF. In nucleotides, the CDR3 is TGCGCCAGCAGCTTGGGTGGGGAAGAAGAGACCCAGTACTTC. This chain links TRBV5-1 with TRBJ2-5, with unresolved D. V lost 0 bases and J 3 bases, leaving 9 bases between the germline ends. Germline lookup yields CDR1 SGHRS and CDR2 YFSETQ. CDR3 length equals 14 residues.